The next 29 T cell receptor beta chains were all read from a single sample in a study of T cells in Graves' hyperthyroidism and ophthalmopathy. RNA transcripts served as the template for amplifying TCR beta CDR3 regions. First-round RT-PCR targeting the TCR CDR3 was performed with the HTBI primer set. TCRdb reprocessed the multiplex PCR reads via MiXCR and lists one record per CDR3 protein. Among a few hundred thousand distinct CDR3 sequences, 35% to 55% were seen once, and the ten largest hold about 8%. The sequencing input was peripheral blood or thyroid tissue (not recorded which). These receptor sequences come from a woman aged 18-30 years with Graves' hyperthyroidism.

In this sample, this clonotype turned up many times. The rearrangement links TRBV2 to TRBJ1-1; perhaps TRBD1 as D (6 bases). The V end was cut by 9 bases, the J end by 5 bases, with 22 bases between. Germline V gene sequence: CDR1 SNHLY, CDR2 FYNNEI. CDR3 size: 15 residues. CDR3 DNA: TGTGCCAGTCCACTCCTCCACCCAGGGGTTACTGAAGCTTTCTTT. This gives the protein CASPLLHPGVTEAFF.

Notes on this clonotype: A much larger clone differs from this one at a single base, so this may be a read error. The chain has TRBV6-4 and TRBJ2-2, with D perhaps TRBD1 or TRBD2 (7 bases each). The CDR3 sequence is 17 residues long. Germline loops: CDR1 MRHNA, CDR2 SNTAGT. The V and J ends lost 7 bases and 4 bases respectively, with 22 bases between them. In DNA, the CDR3 is TGTGCCAGCAAGGTGTCCGGCAGGGGGGGCGGCACCGGGGAGCTGTTTTTT. It translates to CASKVSGRGGGTGELFF.

The table lists this clonotype with many counts. The chain is built from TRBV20-1 and TRBJ1-1; D unresolved. Trimming took off 0 bases at V and 3 bases at J, with 11 bases between the two ends. Germline CDR1 and CDR2: DFQATT and SNEGSKA (reference sequence). CDR3 length: 14 residues. The CDR3: CSARDRRSYTEAFF. CDR3 nucleotide sequence: TGCAGTGCTAGAGATCGCAGGTCCTACACTGAAGCTTTCTTT.

This clonotype was counted ten times or more. This CDR3 is CASSLGTGSYEQYF. The CDR3 DNA sequence: TGTGCCAGCAGCTTAGGGACCGGGTCCTACGAGCAGTACTTC. The rearrangement links TRBV7-9 to TRBJ2-7; D call uncertain. The CDR3 is 14 residues long. Germline CDR1 SEHNR, CDR2 FQNEAQ (reference sequence). Trimming shortened V by 1 base and J by 1 base, and 8 bases separated the two germline ends.

J is TRBJ1-2 and V is TRBV6-1; no firm D call. Germline V gene sequence: CDR1 MNHNS, CDR2 SASEGT. The V end was cut by 5 bases, the J end by 4 bases, with 17 bases between. The CDR3 runs to 15 residues. CDR3 DNA: TGTGCCAGCAGTTACTCGTCCCCCGGCTTCTATGGCTACACCTTC. Translating it yields CASSYSSPGFYGYTF.

This clonotype was detected many times. The rearrangement joins TRBV4-2 to TRBJ1-5; D call uncertain. The CDR3 contains 14 residues. Germline V lookup: CDR1 LGHNA, CDR2 YNFKEQ. With 1 base removed from V and 5 bases from J, the gap between germline ends came to 9 bases. Here the CDR3 reads CASSQGPTDQPQHF. As DNA, the CDR3 is TGTGCCAGCAGCCAAGGGCCAACCGATCAGCCCCAGCATTTT.

At least ten counts were recorded for this clonotype. The chain employs TRBV6-6 and TRBJ2-2; D gene ambiguous. V was clipped by 6 bases and J by 0 bases, with 14 bases between them. This CDR3 has 16 residues. Germline V gene sequence: CDR1 MNHNY, CDR2 SVGAGI (reference sequence). CDR3 residues: CASRKGNSPNTGELFF. CDR3 DNA sequence: TGTGCCAGCAGGAAGGGAAACTCACCGAACACCGGGGAGCTGTTTTTT.

The V gene is TRBV9, the J gene TRBJ2-7; tentative D call: TRBD2 (5 bases). Trimming left V 2 bases short and J 0 bases short, with 18 bases between. The CDR3 is 17 amino acids. Looked up from germline, CDR1 is SGDLS and CDR2 is YYNGEE. Here the CDR3 reads CASSVGKAREGSYEQYF. Here the CDR3 DNA reads TGTGCCAGCAGCGTGGGTAAAGCACGAGAGGGCTCCTACGAGCAGTACTTC.

The chain recombines TRBV27 with TRBJ1-2, with 7 bases identical to TRBD1. The CDR3 runs to 13 residues. V shed 6 bases, J shed 8 bases, and the junction held 9 bases outside the gene matches. Germline CDR1 is MNHEY and CDR2 is SMNVEV (reference sequence). The CDR3 sequence is CASRGDRNWGYTF. The CDR3 DNA reads as TGTGCCAGCAGGGGGGACAGAAATTGGGGCTACACCTTC.

This clonotype was detected only a few times. Without the conserved terminal phenylalanine or tryptophan, this CDR3 likely stems from a read error. The DNA is omitted, as the CDR3 cannot be located on it reliably, and the CDR3 follows TCRdb's listing. The chain has TRBV24-1 and TRBJ2-6. The CDR3 sequence runs 8 residues, both termini included. From germline, CDR1 is KGHDR and CDR2 SFDVKD. The CDR3 loop is CATSDLTS.

In its sample, this clonotype was seen many times. The CDR3 sequence: CASTSSGGWDQPQHF. CDR3 sequence (DNA): TGTGCCAGCACGTCTTCAGGGGGCTGGGATCAGCCCCAGCATTTT. This sequence joins TRBV2 and TRBJ1-5; 8 bases agree with TRBD1. With 7 bases clipped from V and 5 bases from J, the junction kept 10 bases outside the gene matches. Germline V lookup: CDR1 SNHLY, CDR2 FYNNEI. The CDR3 covers 15 residues. The full variable domain, its missing parts supplied by reference TRBV2 and TRBJ1-5, is EPEVTQTPSHQVTQMGQEVILRCVPISNHLYFYWYRQILGQKVEFLVSFYNNEISEKSEIFDDQFSVERPDGSNFTLKIRSTKLEDSAMYFCASTSSGGWDQPQHFGDGTRLSIL.

The V call is TRBV7-2, the J call TRBJ2-3, with 8 bases that match TRBD2. Germline V CDR1 and CDR2: SGHTA, FQGNSA. This CDR3 has 16 residues. V lost 4 bases and J lost 4; bases outside the gene matches: 10. The CDR3 nucleotides are TGTGCCAGCAGCTCCATGAGCGGGAGATCGGCAGATACGCAGTATTTT. Translated, it gives CASSSMSGRSADTQYF.

The sample holds many counts of this clonotype. This may be a read error: a much more frequent sequence differs by one nucleotide. The V call is TRBV20-1, the J call TRBJ1-2; D may be TRBD1 (5 bases). The CDR3 consists of 14 residues. Per germline, CDR1 DFQATT and CDR2 SNEGSKA (reference sequence). V was trimmed by 4 bases and J by 4 bases, leaving 16 bases between them. CDR3 DNA sequence: TGCAGTGCTAATGGACGGGGGAGAAGCTATGGCTACACCTTC. This gives the protein CSANGRGRSYGYTF.

The chain combines TRBV10-3 with TRBJ2-7; perhaps TRBD2 as D (6 bases). Between the trimmed V and J ends, which lost 6 bases and 7 bases, there was a span of 16 bases. This CDR3 spans 13 amino acids. The germline CDR1 and CDR2 sequences are ENHRY and SYGVKD. CDR3 amino acids: CAISLGLDNEQYF. The CDR3 nucleotides read TGTGCCATCAGCCTGGGACTTGACAATGAGCAGTACTTC.

This clonotype was picked up a small number of times. This chain links TRBV5-1 with TRBJ1-2; the D gene is possibly TRBD1 (6 bases). The CDR3 is made up of 14 amino acids. In germline, CDR1 is SGHRS, CDR2 YFSETQ. Trimming took off 0 bases at V and 4 bases at J, with 10 bases between the two ends. The CDR3 coding sequence is TGCGCCAGCAGCTTGGCAGGGGAGCCCTATGGCTACACCTTC. The encoded protein is CASSLAGEPYGYTF.

This clonotype was observed many times. The chain links TRBV5-8 to TRBJ1-1; 11 bases line up with TRBD1. With 8 bases clipped from V and 5 bases from J, the junction kept 2 bases outside the gene matches. Germline CDR1 SGHTS, CDR2 YDEGEE. CDR3 length: 12 amino acids. The CDR3: CARGTGGTEAFF. For the CDR3, the DNA is TGTGCCAGGGGGACAGGGGGAACTGAAGCTTTCTTT.

The V gene is TRBV10-3, the J gene TRBJ2-5; a weak D match, TRBD2 (5 bases). Germline V gives CDR1 ENHRY, CDR2 SYGVKD. V lost 0 bases, J lost 1 base, and 9 bases lay in between. The CDR3 is made up of 15 amino acids. CDR3 protein: CAISESSGFQETQYF. The CDR3 DNA reads as TGTGCCATCAGTGAGTCGTCGGGGTTCCAAGAGACCCAGTACTTC.

Details on this clonotype: Given the absence of the conserved phenylalanine or tryptophan at the CDR3 end, a read error is likely. No DNA is shown, since the ends of the CDR3 on it are uncertain; the CDR3 is the one TCRdb lists. V and J are TRBV2 and TRBJ1-3. Germline CDR1 SNHLY, CDR2 FYNNEI. The CDR3 is 9 amino acids in total, end residues counted. The CDR3: CASRLLESQ.

This clonotype was recorded only once. A clone one base away is much larger, so this may be a read error. The rearrangement uses TRBV7-9 and TRBJ2-7, with D maybe TRBD2 (6 bases). This CDR3 spans 16 amino acids. The germline CDR1 and CDR2 sequences are SEHNR and FQNEAQ (reference sequence). This chain's CDR3 is CASSPGTPLSSCEQYF. The CDR3 DNA follows: TGTGCCAGCAGCCCCGGGACTCCATTATCCTCCTGCGAGCAGTACTTC.

Comment on this clonotype: Germline is not matched at one junction end, which may reflect a read error. The chain couples TRBV19 to TRBJ2-5; D ambiguous. CDR1 is LNHDA, CDR2 SQIVND, per germline (reference sequence). CDR3 length: 8 amino acids. Written as DNA, the CDR3 is TGTGCCAGTAGTATCTCAGACTTC. It yields the protein CASSISDF.

This clonotype was counted only a few times. This chain joins TRBV29-1 and TRBJ2-7; D is ambiguous. The germline V gene has CDR1 SQVTM and CDR2 ANQGSEA. Trimming shortened V by 6 bases and J by 3 bases, and 15 bases separated the two germline ends. CDR3 length: 13 residues. CDR3 loop: CSVSTYSSYEQYF. The CDR3 DNA sequence: TGCAGCGTGTCGACCTACTCTAGCTACGAGCAGTACTTC.

The chain combines TRBV7-6 with TRBJ2-7; tentatively, D is TRBD1 (6 bases). V shed 5 bases and J shed 9 bases, with 17 bases lying between them. Germline assignment: CDR1 SGHVS and CDR2 FNYEAQ. CDR3 length equals 13 residues. This CDR3 is CASSGTGITGQYF. The CDR3 DNA reads as TGTGCCAGCAGCGGAACAGGGATTACGGGGCAGTACTTC.

This clonotype showed up many times. The rearrangement uses TRBV5-4 and TRBJ2-7, with 7 bases lining up with TRBD2. With 4 bases clipped from V and 6 bases from J, the junction kept 10 bases outside the gene matches. Germline assignment: CDR1 SGHNT and CDR2 YYREEE (reference sequence). The CDR3 contains 14 residues. This chain's CDR3 is CASSIWEGHREQYF. The CDR3 DNA is TGTGCCAGCAGCATTTGGGAGGGCCATCGCGAGCAGTACTTC.

The rearrangement uses TRBV25-1 and TRBJ2-7, with D tentatively TRBD2 (5 bases). The germline gives CDR1 MGHDK, CDR2 SYGVNS. The CDR3 is made up of 13 amino acids. The DNA of the CDR3 is TGTGCTAGAGATGGGGAGACCACTAACGAGCAGTACTTC. Encoded protein: CARDGETTNEQYF.

This clonotype showed up just a few times. CDR3 amino acids: CASSSGHLTGELFF. CDR3 sequence (DNA): TGTGCCAGCAGCTCGGGACACCTCACCGGGGAGCTGTTTTTT. The chain links TRBV13 to TRBJ2-2, with D possibly being TRBD1 (6 bases). CDR3 size: 14 residues. From germline, CDR1 is PRHDT and CDR2 FYEKMQ (reference sequence). V lost 4 bases and J 4 bases, leaving 10 bases between the germline ends.

This clonotype was detected ten times or more. The chain couples TRBV5-1 to TRBJ1-1; TRBD1 aligns across 9 bases. This CDR3 spans 17 amino acids. The V and J ends lost 0 bases and 4 bases, in that order; junction bases with no gene match: 10. Germline CDR1 and CDR2: SGHRS and YFSETQ. CDR3 loop: CASSLDRGLGGSTEAFF. The CDR3 DNA reads as TGCGCCAGCAGCTTGGACAGGGGGCTAGGTGGTAGCACTGAAGCTTTCTTT.

The chain carries TRBV25-1 and TRBJ2-3; 8 bases match TRBD1. Germline CDR1 and CDR2: MGHDK and SYGVNS. The J segment lost 3 bases and the V segment lost 2 bases, leaving 1 base of the junction unmatched. The CDR3 spans 14 residues. In DNA, the CDR3 is TGTGCCAGCAGTGAAGGACAGGGTACAGATACGCAGTATTTT. Amino acids: CASSEGQGTDTQYF.

This clonotype came up once. The CDR3 loop is CASSLYAGDGYTF. Written as DNA, the CDR3 is TGTGCCAGCAGCCTCTACGCTGGGGATGGCTACACCTTC. The chain uses TRBV6-5 and TRBJ1-2; D gene unclear. The CDR3 has 13 amino acids. V lost 6 bases to trimming and J lost 6 bases, with 14 bases between them. The germline gives CDR1 MNHEY, CDR2 SVGAGI.

This clonotype has a count of ten or more. The chain combines TRBV12-5 with TRBJ1-5, with 7 bases identical to TRBD1. The germline V gene has CDR1 LGHNT and CDR2 FRNRAP. V was clipped by 1 base and J by 0 bases; unmatched bases: 12. This CDR3 is 19 amino acids long. The CDR3 here is CASGLGDVGTAYSNQPQHF. DNA of the CDR3: TGTGCTAGTGGTTTGGGCGATGTCGGGACAGCTTATAGCAATCAGCCCCAGCATTTT.